This TCR beta chain was identified in a study of cytomegalovirus exposure and HLA in healthy donors. The PCR made use of 60 Vbeta and 13 Jbeta primers. Data came from immunoSEQ multiplex PCR; TCRdb stores just in-frame clones and leaves some out. The sample lists under 80,000 clones, approximately 71% occurring once. The germline V gene encodes CDR1 SGHTA and CDR2 FQGTGA. Trimming removed 0 bases from V and 1 base from J, with 11 bases in between. This CDR3 is built from 16 residues. Each donor was healthy, and each was a bone marrow donor. Of note for this clone: Its antigen is unknown.

Notes on the study in general: Excluded: some indistinguishable V segments such as TRBV6-2 and TRBV6-3. For presence/absence analyses, sequencing depth was assumed to be roughly uniform across donors.

The sequence came from a woman aged 25 to 39 in good health and CMV-seronegative. The chain recombines TRBV7-3 with TRBJ2-3; tentative D call: TRBD2 (7 bases). Sequences were obtained from PBMCs. The CDR3 nucleotides are TGTGCCAGCAGCTTAACGGGGGGGGCGCGCACAGATACGCAGTATTTT. Protein: CASSLTGGARTDTQYF.